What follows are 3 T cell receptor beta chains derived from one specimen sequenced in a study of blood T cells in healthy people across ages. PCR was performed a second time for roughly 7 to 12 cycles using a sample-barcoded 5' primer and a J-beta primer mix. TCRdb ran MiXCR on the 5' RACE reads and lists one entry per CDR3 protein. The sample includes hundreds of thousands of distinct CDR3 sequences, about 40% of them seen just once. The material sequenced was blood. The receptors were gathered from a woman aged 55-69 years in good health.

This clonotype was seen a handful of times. The CDR3 coding sequence is TGTGCCAGCACCCTAGTAGGGGGGCGGAATCAGCCCCAGCATTTT. Protein: CASTLVGGRNQPQHF. This chain uses TRBV27 with TRBJ1-5; perhaps TRBD1 as D (6 bases). Germline CDR1 is MNHEY and CDR2 is SMNVEV (reference sequence). The CDR3 extends over 15 amino acids. V was shortened by 7 bases and J by 4 bases, with 17 bases between the two germline ends.

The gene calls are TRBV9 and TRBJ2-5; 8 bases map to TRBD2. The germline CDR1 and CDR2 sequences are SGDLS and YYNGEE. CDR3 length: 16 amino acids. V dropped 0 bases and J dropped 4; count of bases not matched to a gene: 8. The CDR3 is CASSVGTGRVLETQYF. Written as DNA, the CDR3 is TGTGCCAGCAGCGTAGGGACCGGGAGGGTTTTAGAGACCCAGTACTTC. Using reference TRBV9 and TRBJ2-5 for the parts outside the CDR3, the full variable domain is DSGVTQTPKHLITATGQRVTLRCSPRSGDLSVYWYQQSLDQGLQFLIQYYNGEERAKGNILERFSAQQFPDLHSELNLSSLELGDSALYFCASSVGTGRVLETQYFGPGTRLLVL.

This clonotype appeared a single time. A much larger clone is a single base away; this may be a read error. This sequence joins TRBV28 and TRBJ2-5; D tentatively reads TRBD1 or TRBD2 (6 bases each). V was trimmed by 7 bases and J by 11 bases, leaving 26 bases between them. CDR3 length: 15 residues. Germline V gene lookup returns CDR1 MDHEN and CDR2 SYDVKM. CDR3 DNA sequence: TGTGCCAGCATTCCAGAGGGGGGCAGGAACAATGAGCAGTACTTC. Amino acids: CASIPEGGRNNEQYF. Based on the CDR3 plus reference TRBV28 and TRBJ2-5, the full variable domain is DVKVTQSSRYLVKRTGEKVFLECVQDMDHENMFWYRQDPGLGLRLIYFSYDVKMKEKGDIPEGYSVSREKKERFSLILESASTNQTSMYLCASIPEGGRNNEQYFGPGTRLLVL.